The T cell receptor (beta chain) described here comes from a study of cytomegalovirus exposure and HLA in healthy donors. Broader study findings: As confirmed in vitro, three CMV-associated chains were specific for CMV antigens.

Concerning this clone itself: The antigen remains unidentified.

The data were produced by immunoSEQ multiplex PCR, yet TCRdb's version contains in-frame clones alone and is incomplete. The sample yields fewer than 200,000 clones, 85% to 90% seen once. This CDR3 spans 15 amino acids. Unmatched junction bases numbered 6, after V lost 7 bases and J lost 0 bases. The germline V gene has CDR1 GTSNPN and CDR2 SVGIG (reference sequence). The J gene is TRBJ2-3, the V gene TRBV30, with 11 positions matching TRBD2. Sequencing used PBMCs. This clonotype originated in a woman in her twenties or thirties in good health and CMV-seronegative. CDR3 DNA: TGTGCCTCCCTACGGACTAGCGGGAGCACAGATACGCAGTATTTT. Translation: CASLRTSGSTDTQYF.